A selection of T cell receptor beta chains follows, all from one sample in a study of preoperative IRX-2 immunotherapy in early breast cancer. Clones were sequenced by immunoSEQ multiplex PCR, and TCRdb holds only the in-frame ones, with some missing. The sample holds around 34,000 clones, more than 90% seen once. The specimen was taken from a patient treated with IRX-2 immunotherapy. The receptor set was obtained from a human donor with breast cancer. CDR3s include the opening cysteine and the closing phenylalanine or tryptophan. Each record gives: V gene, CDR3 protein.

>TRBV5-5
CASSVDSNYGYTF
>TRBV7-2
CASSPVTQRAVRSFNTIYF
>TRBV7-8
CASSLAAGSISGNTIYF
>TRBV10-3
CAISPGSDIQYF
>TRBV6-5
CASSGTRTDTQYF
>TRBV7-9
CASSLTSGSTDTQYF
>TRBV19
CASRAPRDSGIQETQYF
>TRBV6-1
CATTSRQSPYEQYF
>TRBV19
CASSIMGLVNSPLHF
>TRBV7-6
CASSPNPLTQGYEQYF
>TRBV7-2
CASSLGSRGETQYF
>TRBV2
CASSADRGPWETQYF
>TRBV7-2
CASSPGMLYGYTF
>TRBV4-1
CASSQVDSGLSNYGYTF
>TRBV19
CASSMEWYGSYEQYF
>TRBV28
CASSLSGHNTGELFF
>TRBV7-9
CASSLAGGPNEQFF
>TRBV10-1
CASSDPSPGTEHPSETQYF
>TRBV19
CASSIPGQGHRDNQPQHF
>TRBV25-1
CASSDPRQGPTYNEQFF
>TRBV6-5
CASSPQGAQETQYF
>TRBV6-5
CASSLRQGARLEQYF
>TRBV4-1
CASSQVGRVTEAFF
>TRBV7-2
CASSRRTYEQYF
>TRBV6-6
CASSTTGTGSYEQYF
>TRBV6-5
CASTAPGGHEQYF
>TRBV29-1
CSVVPPPYNEQFF
>TRBV10-3
CAIRSGRTDTQYF
>TRBV11-3
CASSLAGGADTQYF
>TRBV30
CAGKKGTGSRNEQFF
>TRBV6-5
CASKTGGNEQFF